A selection of T cell receptor beta chains follows, all from one sample in a study of blood T cell repertoires in COVID-19. Some clones are missing from TCRdb's copy, which holds only in-frame ones; the method was immunoSEQ multiplex PCR. Here the sample spans some 170,000 clones, around four fifths being singletons. Source material: PBMCs or T cells enriched from blood (not recorded which). The receptors come from a woman aged 45-60 years who had recovered from COVID-19. Each CDR3 is given with its conserved first and last residue. A D gene is named only where the DNA matches it firmly. Clone size is shown for a subset of rows, as once, few, many or a class of expanded clone.

>TRBV30|TRBD1|-|TRBJ1-6
TGTGCCTGGAGTGACCGGGACAGGGAAAGTTCACCCCTCCACTTT
CAWSDRDRESSPLHF
>TRBV18|TRBD2|-|TRBJ2-2
TGTGCCAGCTCATCCACCGGGACTAGCGGGAGTACCGGGGAGCTGTTTTTT
CASSSTGTSGSTGELFF
>TRBV5-1|TRBD1|-|TRBJ2-1
TGCGCCAGCAGGAAACAGGGGTCAGCCACACAGGAGCAGTTCTTC
CASRKQGSATQEQFF
>TRBV28|-|-|TRBJ1-1
TGTGCCAGCAGCTCCCCGCGGACAGCGGGGCTGGCGTACTTTGAAGCTTTCTTT
CASSSPRTAGLAYFEAFF
>TRBV14|TRBD1|-|TRBJ2-3
TGTGCCAGCAGCCAAGACCCCCCAGGGGGCATTGGCGGCCCCGGGGCAGATACGCAGTATTTT
CASSQDPPGGIGGPGADTQYF
>TRBV18|-|-|TRBJ2-7
TGTGCCAGCTCCCTGAGGGGGGGGAACGAGCAGTACTTC
CASSLRGGNEQYF
>TRBV10-3|TRBD1|-|TRBJ1-5
TGTGCCATCAGCAGGGACAGGGTGGGCAATCAGCCCCAGCATTTT
CAISRDRVGNQPQHF
>TRBV2|-|-|TRBJ1-3
TGTGCCAGCAGTGATGGGCTCGTCTCTGGAAACACCATATATTTT
CASSDGLVSGNTIYF
>TRBV4-1|-|-|TRBJ2-6
TGCGCCAGCAGCCATCCGTCGGCTGGGGCCAACGTCCTGACTTTC
CASSHPSAGANVLTF
>TRBV7-9|-|-|TRBJ1-4
TGTGCCAGCAGCTTGAACAGTCAGAAACTGTTTTTT
CASSLNSQKLFF
>TRBV4-3|TRBD2|-|TRBJ2-3
TGCGCCAGCAGCCAGAAACGGACTAGCGGGAGCCCAGATACGCAGTATTTT
CASSQKRTSGSPDTQYF
>TRBV28|TRBD2|-|TRBJ2-7
TGTGCCAGCAGGGTGACTAGCGGTAGCTCCTACGAGCAGTACTTC
CASRVTSGSSYEQYF
>TRBV21-1|-|few|TRBJ1-1
TGTGCCAGCCCCCTTCTGGGAGGAATTGAATCTTTCTTT
CASPLLGGIESFF
>TRBV6-5|TRBD1|-|TRBJ2-7
TGTGCCAGCAGTCGAACAGGGGGCGGGGGTTGGGAGCAGTACTTC
CASSRTGGGGWEQYF
>TRBV6-2/TRBV6-3|-|many|TRBJ1-2
TGTGCCAGCAGTTACTTGGGTTCTAGCTATGGCTACACCTTC
CASSYLGSSYGYTF
>TRBV5-8|-|-|TRBJ1-1
TGTGCCAGCAGCCTCACCCAGGGTGCGGGGACTGAAGCTTTCTTT
CASSLTQGAGTEAFF
>TRBV28|TRBD1|-|TRBJ1-5
TGTGCCAGCAGACAGGGGAGTCAGCCCCAGCATTTT
CASRQGSQPQHF
>TRBV7-9|-|-|TRBJ2-1
TGTGCCAGCGGGAGTGAGCAGTTCTTC
CASGSEQFF
>TRBV28|TRBD2|once|TRBJ2-1
TGTGCCAGCAGTGTAACTAGCGGGAGGGCCAATGAGCAGTTCTTC
CASSVTSGRANEQFF
>TRBV5-5|TRBD1|-|TRBJ1-2
TGTGCCAGCAGCTCAAGTTCAGGGGGCCGGTCCTTCTCTGGCTACACCTTC
CASSSSSGGRSFSGYTF
>TRBV28|TRBD1|once|TRBJ2-1
TGTGCCCTATCAGGGGGCGTTATGGGCAATGAGCAGTTCTTC
CALSGGVMGNEQFF
>TRBV6-5|TRBD1|-|TRBJ1-1
TGTGCCAGCAGTCCGGGACAGGGGGCTTCTGAAGCTTTCTTT
CASSPGQGASEAFF
>TRBV5-1|-|-|TRBJ2-6
TGCGCCAGCACTCCCGGGGGGGCCAACGTCCTGACTTTC
CASTPGGANVLTF
>TRBV7-8|TRBD1|-|TRBJ2-2
TGTGCCAGCAGCTTAGGGCCCGGGACAGGGACCGGGGAGCTGTTTTTT
CASSLGPGTGTGELFF
>TRBV19|TRBD2|-|TRBJ2-7
TGTGCCAGTAGTACCGCGCGCGGGGGAACCTACGAGCAGTACTTC
CASSTARGGTYEQYF
>TRBV27|-|few|TRBJ2-3
TGTGCCAGCAGTGATGCTGGGCCCACAGATACGCAGTATTTT
CASSDAGPTDTQYF
>TRBV28|-|-|TRBJ2-2
TGTGCCAGCAGTTTATTGGGGTGGGGCCCCGGGGAGCTGTTTTTT
CASSLLGWGPGELFF
>TRBV3-1/TRBV3-2|TRBD2|-|TRBJ2-1
TGTGCCAGCAGCCCGCCGGGGGGGGTCGATGAGCAGTTCTTC
CASSPPGGVDEQFF
>TRBV28|-|-|TRBJ1-5
TGTGCCAGCCGCGGAGGGGTGAGAAGCAATCAGCCCCAGCATTTT
CASRGGVRSNQPQHF